This T cell receptor beta chain was sequenced during a study of blood T cells in healthy people across ages. Regarding the study as a whole: PBMCs that were unsorted prevented a conclusive naive versus antigen-experienced comparison. Unknown donor CMV status possibly confounded expanded clonotype changes.

Germline V gives CDR1 SEHNR, CDR2 FQNEAQ (reference sequence). The CDR3 covers 10 residues. A second PCR, run for about 7 to 11 cycles, used a sample-barcoded 5' primer plus a J-beta primer mix. The study obtained at least 2.5 million CDR3-containing paired-end reads from every sample. TCRdb independently ran MiXCR on the 5' RACE reads; one entry per CDR3 protein. Here the sample spans 780,000 or so distinct CDR3 sequences, roughly 25% being singletons. This clonotype was found a few times. Its target is not known. Compared with germline, one end of the junction differs, possibly owing to a read error. The sample was also linked to a second study, of T cells of mothers and their children.

This chain connects TRBV7-9 to TRBJ2-4; TRBD2 is a possible D gene (6 bases). This clonotype was obtained from a boy under 18 in good health. Sequences were obtained from blood. The CDR3 nucleotides are TGTGCCAGCAGCTTCGACGGACTAAACTTC. Translation: CASSFDGLNF.